The 3 T cell receptor beta chains below all came from one sample that was sequenced in a study of T cell changes during pregnancy in multiple sclerosis. The table came from immunoSEQ multiplex PCR; TCRdb's copy has only in-frame clones and leaves some out. This sample has 30,000 to 45,000 clones, with 85% to 95% found just once. The material sequenced was CD4+ T cells from peripheral blood mononuclear cells, taken after pregnancy. These receptors were obtained from a female donor in good health, enrolled as a control in a pregnancy study.

The V call is TRBV18, the J call TRBJ2-5; D is perhaps TRBD1 (5 bases). With 3 bases removed from V and 2 bases from J, the gap between germline ends came to 10 bases. The CDR3 covers 14 residues. The germline V gene encodes CDR1 KGHSH and CDR2 LQKENI. CDR3 residues: CASSPGRVQETQYF. CDR3 in DNA: TGTGCCAGCTCACCGGGCAGGGTGCAAGAGACCCAGTACTTC. Supplemented by reference TRBV18 and TRBJ2-5, the full variable domain reads NAGVMQNPRHLVRRRGQEARLRCSPMKGHSHVYWYRQLPEEGLKFMVYLQKENIIDESGMPKERFSAEFPKEGPSILRIQQVVRGDSAAYFCASSPGRVQETQYFGPGTRLLVL.

This clone was recorded a few times. The genes are TRBV2 and TRBJ1-2; D is possibly TRBD1 (6 bases). Germline lookup yields CDR1 SNHLY and CDR2 FYNNEI. The CDR3 has 13 amino acids. With 7 bases removed from V and 4 bases from J, the gap between germline ends came to 13 bases. The CDR3 DNA is TGTGCCAGCACTCGGACAGCCAGCTATGGCTACACCTTC. Its protein product is CASTRTASYGYTF.

This chain joins TRBV9 and TRBJ2-1, with 8 bases matching TRBD2. This CDR3 region has 19 residues. Trimming took 4 bases from V and 7 from J; bases not matched to a gene: 22. In germline, CDR1 is SGDLS, CDR2 YYNGEE. The CDR3 DNA reads as TGTGCCAGCAGCCCACACACAACCGGTTCCGCGGGAGGAGGGAATGAGCAGTTCTTC. Its translation: CASSPHTTGSAGGGNEQFF.